This T cell receptor beta chain was sequenced in a study of blood T cell repertoires in COVID-19. Study context: The cDNA or gDNA used as material had been derived from T cells, B-cell-depleted T cells, or PBMCs.

In the authors' methods: Amplification of reference gene primers provided the estimated nucleated cell counts. Here immunoSEQ multiplex PCR was the method, and the copy in TCRdb shows in-frame clones only, minus some. Clonal size and the V and J genes are those of that table, whereas D and trimming came from the DNA. The sample lists 80,000 to 100,000 clones, more than 70% seen once, with about an eighth in the top ten. Germline V gene data show CDR1 as SGHRS and CDR2 as YFSETQ. The V end was cut by 4 bases, the J end by 0 bases, with 3 bases between. The CDR3 sequence is 12 residues long. The chain uses TRBV5-1 and TRBJ2-3; D is unclear. This clonotype originated in an older woman in a cohort sampled during active or convalescent COVID-19. Input material: peripheral blood. The CDR3 DNA is TGCGCCAGCAGCCAGAGCACAGATACGCAGTATTTT. It specifies CASSQSTDTQYF.